The TCR beta chain under discussion was sequenced for a study of blood T cell repertoires in COVID-19. On the study more broadly: Samples representing acute and convalescent COVID-19 were sourced from the United States, Italy and Spain. In each case, the material was cDNA or gDNA derived from T cells, B-cell-depleted T cells, or PBMCs.

Original processing notes: Amplified reference gene primers provided the basis for estimating nucleated cell counts. Sequenced by immunoSEQ multiplex PCR; TCRdb stores in-frame clones only, minus some. The D gene and trimming were derived from the DNA, and the V and J assignments and clone size from that table. The data show about 83,000 clones, with around 87% seen just once and around 7.8% held by the top ten. What was sequenced was peripheral blood. The receptor comes from a man aged 80 or over with active or convalescent COVID-19.

In nucleotides, the CDR3 is TGTGCCACCAGTGAACCCACAGGGGGTGGGGAGACCCAGTACTTC. Its protein is CATSEPTGGGETQYF. The gene calls are TRBV24-1 and TRBJ2-5; 8 nucleotides line up with TRBD1. This CDR3 has 15 amino acids. From germline, CDR1 is KGHDR and CDR2 SFDVKD. V lost 4 bases, J lost 5 bases, and 8 bases stayed unmatched.